A single TCR beta chain is shown here with its context. Its target is unknown. These data originate in a study of cytomegalovirus exposure and HLA in healthy donors. Points from the study as a whole: The study designated roughly 150 TCR beta chains cytomegalovirus-associated.

Germline CDR1 and CDR2: MNHNS and SASEGT. V shed 4 bases, J shed 5 bases, and the junction held 8 bases outside the gene matches. The CDR3 is 14 residues long. Produced via immunoSEQ multiplex PCR; TCRdb's table is partial and in-frame only. The sample records 150,000 to 200,000 clones, roughly 86% being singletons. The sample taken for sequencing was PBMCs. The genes are TRBV6-1 and TRBJ2-7, with TRBD2 matching 7 bases. The clonotype comes from a woman in her late teens or twenties in good health and CMV-seronegative. The chain's CDR3 is CASSGGREWNEQYF. CDR3 in DNA: TGTGCCAGCAGTGGAGGGCGGGAGTGGAACGAGCAGTACTTC.